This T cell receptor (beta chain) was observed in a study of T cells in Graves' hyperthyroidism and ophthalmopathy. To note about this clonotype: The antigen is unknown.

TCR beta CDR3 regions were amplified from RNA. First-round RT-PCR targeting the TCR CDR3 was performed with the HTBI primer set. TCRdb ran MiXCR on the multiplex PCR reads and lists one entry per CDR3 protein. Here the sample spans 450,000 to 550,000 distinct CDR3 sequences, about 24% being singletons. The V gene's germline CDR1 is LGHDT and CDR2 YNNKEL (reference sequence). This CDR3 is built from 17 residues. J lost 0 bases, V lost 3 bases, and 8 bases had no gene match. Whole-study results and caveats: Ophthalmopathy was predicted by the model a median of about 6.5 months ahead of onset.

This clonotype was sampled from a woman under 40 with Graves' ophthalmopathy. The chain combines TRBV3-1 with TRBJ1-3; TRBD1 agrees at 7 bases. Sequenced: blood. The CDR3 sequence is CASSHDGTALSGNTIYF. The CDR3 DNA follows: TGTGCCAGCAGCCACGACGGGACAGCGCTCTCTGGAAACACCATATATTTT.